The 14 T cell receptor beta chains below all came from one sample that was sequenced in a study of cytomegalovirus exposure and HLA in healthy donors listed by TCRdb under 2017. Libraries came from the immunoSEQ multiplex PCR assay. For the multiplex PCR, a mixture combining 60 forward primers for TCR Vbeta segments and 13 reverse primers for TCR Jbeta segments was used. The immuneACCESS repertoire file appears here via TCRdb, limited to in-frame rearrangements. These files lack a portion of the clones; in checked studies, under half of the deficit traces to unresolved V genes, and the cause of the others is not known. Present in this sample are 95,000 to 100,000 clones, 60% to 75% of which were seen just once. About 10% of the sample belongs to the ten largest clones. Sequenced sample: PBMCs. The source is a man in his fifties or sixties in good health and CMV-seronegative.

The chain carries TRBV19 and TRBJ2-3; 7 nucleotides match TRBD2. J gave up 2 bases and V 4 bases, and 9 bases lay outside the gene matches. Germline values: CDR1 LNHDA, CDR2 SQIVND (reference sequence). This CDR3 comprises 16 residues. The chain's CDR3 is CASSTSALAATDTQYF. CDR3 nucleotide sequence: TGTGCCAGTAGTACATCAGCCCTAGCGGCCACAGATACGCAGTATTTT.

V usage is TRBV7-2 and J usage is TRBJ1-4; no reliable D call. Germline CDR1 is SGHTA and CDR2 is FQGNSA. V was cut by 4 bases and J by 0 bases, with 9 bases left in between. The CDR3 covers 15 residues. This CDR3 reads CASSWGGSTNEKLFF. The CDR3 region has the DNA TGTGCCAGCAGCTGGGGAGGATCAACTAATGAAAAACTGTTTTTT.

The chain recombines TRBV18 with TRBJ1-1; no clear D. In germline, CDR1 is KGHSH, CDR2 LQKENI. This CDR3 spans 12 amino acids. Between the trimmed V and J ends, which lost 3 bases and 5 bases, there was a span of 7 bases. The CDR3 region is CASSPVRTEAFF. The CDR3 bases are TGTGCCAGCTCACCGGTACGGACTGAAGCTTTCTTT. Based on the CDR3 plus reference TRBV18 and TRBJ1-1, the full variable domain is NAGVMQNPRHLVRRRGQEARLRCSPMKGHSHVYWYRQLPEEGLKFMVYLQKENIIDESGMPKERFSAEFPKEGPSILRIQQVVRGDSAAYFCASSPVRTEAFFGQGTRLTVV.

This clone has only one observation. CDR3 region: CASRIGQNTEAFF. In nucleotides, the CDR3 is TGTGCCAGCAGGATTGGACAGAACACTGAAGCTTTCTTT. The chain has TRBV6-1 and TRBJ1-1; TRBD1 is a possible D gene (5 bases). CDR3 length: 13 residues. Germline V lookup: CDR1 MNHNS, CDR2 SASEGT. V was pared by 6 bases and J by 1 base, with 9 bases between.

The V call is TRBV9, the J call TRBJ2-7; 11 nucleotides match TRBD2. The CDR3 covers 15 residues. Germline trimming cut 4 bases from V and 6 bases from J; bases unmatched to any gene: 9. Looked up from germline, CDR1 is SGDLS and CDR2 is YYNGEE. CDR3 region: CASSKLAGGRGEQYF. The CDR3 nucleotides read TGTGCCAGCAGCAAGCTAGCGGGAGGCCGTGGCGAGCAGTACTTC. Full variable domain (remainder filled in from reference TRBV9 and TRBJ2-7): DSGVTQTPKHLITATGQRVTLRCSPRSGDLSVYWYQQSLDQGLQFLIQYYNGEERAKGNILERFSAQQFPDLHSELNLSSLELGDSALYFCASSKLAGGRGEQYFGPGTRLTVT.

The DNA of the CDR3 is TGCGCCAGCAGGGGGACTAGCGGGAATGAGCAGTTCTTC. It encodes CASRGTSGNEQFF. The chain joins TRBV5-1 to TRBJ2-1; TRBD2 agrees at 12 bases. This CDR3 comprises 13 residues. CDR1 SGHRS and CDR2 YFSETQ come from the germline V gene. The trim removed 5 bases at V and 7 bases at J, leaving 1 base unmatched.

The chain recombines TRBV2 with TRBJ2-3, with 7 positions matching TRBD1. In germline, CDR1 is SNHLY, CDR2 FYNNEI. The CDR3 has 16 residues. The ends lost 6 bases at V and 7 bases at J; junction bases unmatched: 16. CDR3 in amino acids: CASSRPRTGDHHTQYF. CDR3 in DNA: TGTGCCAGCAGCCGACCCCGGACAGGAGACCATCATACGCAGTATTTT.

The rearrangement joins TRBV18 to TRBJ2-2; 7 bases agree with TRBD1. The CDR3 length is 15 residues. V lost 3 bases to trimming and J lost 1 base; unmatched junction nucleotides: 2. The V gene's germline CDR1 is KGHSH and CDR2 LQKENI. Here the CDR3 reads CASSPWTGNTGELFF. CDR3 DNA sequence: TGTGCCAGCTCACCCTGGACAGGGAACACCGGGGAGCTGTTTTTT.

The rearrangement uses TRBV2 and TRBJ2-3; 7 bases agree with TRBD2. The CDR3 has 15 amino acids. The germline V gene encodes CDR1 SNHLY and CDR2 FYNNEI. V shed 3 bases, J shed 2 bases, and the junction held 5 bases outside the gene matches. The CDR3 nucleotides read TGTGCCAGCAGTGATGAGGGAGGGAACACAGATACGCAGTATTTT. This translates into CASSDEGGNTDTQYF. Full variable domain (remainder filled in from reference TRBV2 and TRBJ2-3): EPEVTQTPSHQVTQMGQEVILRCVPISNHLYFYWYRQILGQKVEFLVSFYNNEISEKSEIFDDQFSVERPDGSNFTLKIRSTKLEDSAMYFCASSDEGGNTDTQYFGPGTRLTVL.

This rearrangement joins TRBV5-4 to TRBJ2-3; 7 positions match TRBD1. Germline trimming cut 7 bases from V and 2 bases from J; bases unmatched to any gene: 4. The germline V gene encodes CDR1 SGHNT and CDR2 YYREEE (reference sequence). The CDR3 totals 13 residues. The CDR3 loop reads CASQGQTTDTQYF. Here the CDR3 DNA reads TGTGCCAGCCAGGGACAGACCACAGATACGCAGTATTTT. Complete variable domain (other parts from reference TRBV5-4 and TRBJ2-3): ETGVTQSPTHLIKTRGQQVTLRCSSQSGHNTVSWYQQALGQGPQFIFQYYREEENGRGNFPPRFSGLQFPNYSSELNVNALELDDSALYLCASQGQTTDTQYFGPGTRLTVL.

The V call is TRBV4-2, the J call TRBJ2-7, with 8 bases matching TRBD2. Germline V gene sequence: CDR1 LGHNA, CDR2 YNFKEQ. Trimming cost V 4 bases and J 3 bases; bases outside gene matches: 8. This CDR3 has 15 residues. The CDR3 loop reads CASSRSLTSDYEQYF. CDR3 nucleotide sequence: TGTGCCAGCAGCCGATCCCTGACTAGCGACTACGAGCAGTACTTC.

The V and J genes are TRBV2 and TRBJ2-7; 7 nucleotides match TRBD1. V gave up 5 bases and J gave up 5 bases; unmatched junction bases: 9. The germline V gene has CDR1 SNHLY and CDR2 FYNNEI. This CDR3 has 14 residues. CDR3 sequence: CASSRERGLDEQYF. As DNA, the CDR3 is TGTGCCAGCAGTAGGGAAAGGGGGCTGGACGAGCAGTACTTC.

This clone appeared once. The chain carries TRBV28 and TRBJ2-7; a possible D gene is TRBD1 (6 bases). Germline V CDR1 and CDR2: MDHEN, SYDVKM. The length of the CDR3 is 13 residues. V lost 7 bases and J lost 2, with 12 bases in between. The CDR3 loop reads CASNPRDTYEQYF. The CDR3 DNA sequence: TGTGCCAGCAACCCCCGGGACACCTACGAGCAGTACTTC.

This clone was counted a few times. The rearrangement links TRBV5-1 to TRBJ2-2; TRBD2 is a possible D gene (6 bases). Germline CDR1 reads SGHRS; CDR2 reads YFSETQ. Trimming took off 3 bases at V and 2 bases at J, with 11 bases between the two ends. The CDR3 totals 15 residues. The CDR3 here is CASSWGTLNTGELFF. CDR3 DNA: TGCGCCAGCAGCTGGGGGACTTTAAACACCGGGGAGCTGTTTTTT.